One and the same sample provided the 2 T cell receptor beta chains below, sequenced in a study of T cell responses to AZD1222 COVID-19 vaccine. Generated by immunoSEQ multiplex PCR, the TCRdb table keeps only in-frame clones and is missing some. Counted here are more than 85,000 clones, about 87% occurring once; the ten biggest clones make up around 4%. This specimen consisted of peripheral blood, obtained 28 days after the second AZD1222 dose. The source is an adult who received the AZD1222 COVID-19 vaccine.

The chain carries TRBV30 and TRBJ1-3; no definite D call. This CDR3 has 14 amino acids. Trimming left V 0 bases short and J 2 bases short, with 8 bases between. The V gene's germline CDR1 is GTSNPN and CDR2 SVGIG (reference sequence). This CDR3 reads CAWSVLGTGNTIYF. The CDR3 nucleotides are TGTGCCTGGAGTGTATTGGGGACTGGAAACACCATATATTTT.

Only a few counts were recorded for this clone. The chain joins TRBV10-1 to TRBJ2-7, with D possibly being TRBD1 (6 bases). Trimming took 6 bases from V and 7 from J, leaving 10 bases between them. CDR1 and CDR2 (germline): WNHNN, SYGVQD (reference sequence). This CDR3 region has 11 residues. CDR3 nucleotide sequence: TGCGCCAGCAGGGACAGTTTGGAGCAGTACTTC. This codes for CASRDSLEQYF.